This T cell receptor beta chain was found in a study of CXCR3-negative and CXCR3-positive naive CD8 T cells. In regard to this clonotype: Its target is unknown.

UMI-labeled 5' RACE TRB cDNA libraries were prepared from the cells. TCRdb derives one entry per CDR3 protein from the 5' RACE reads, leaving out DNA. Across some 130,000 distinct CDR3 sequences, the top ten clones capture approximately 0.29% of the sample. The V gene's germline CDR1 is SQVTM and CDR2 ANQGSEA. This CDR3 spans 11 amino acids. Study-wide findings and caveats: CXCR3-negative naive cells had less hydrophobic TRB CDR3s than did CXCR3-positive naive cells.

The material sequenced was naive CXCR3- CD8+ T cells from blood. Specified subset: CD45RO-CCR7+CD27+CD95- naive CD8+ T cells lacking CXCR3 (TNR3-). This chain links TRBV29-1 with TRBJ1-2. The source is a human donor in good health. Some clones in this sample may be carry-over from other donors' samples. The CDR3 sequence is CSVLYNYGYTF. The variable domain in full, with the rest retrieved from reference TRBV29-1 and TRBJ1-2, is SAVISQKPSRDICQRGTSLTIQCQVDSQVTMMFWYRQQPGQSLTLIATANQGSEATYESGFVIDKFPISRPNLTFSTLTVSNMSPEDSSIYLCSVLYNYGYTFGSGTRLTVV.